One sample yielded the 6 T cell receptor beta chains listed below, sequenced in a study of cytomegalovirus exposure and HLA in healthy donors. Amplification used 60 Vbeta primers and 13 Jbeta primers. Using immunoSEQ multiplex PCR, the repertoire was profiled, and TCRdb retains in-frame clones only, with some absent. The data hold over 110,000 clones, with approximately 78% observed a single time. Source material: PBMCs. The source of these receptors is a female donor in good health and CMV-seronegative.

This chain joins TRBV6-1 and TRBJ2-1; D may be TRBD2 (6 bases). V was clipped by 3 bases and J by 0 bases, with 9 bases between them. The CDR3 has 15 residues. Per germline, CDR1 MNHNS and CDR2 SASEGT. This CDR3 is CASSDVGSSYNEQFF. The DNA for the CDR3 is TGTGCCAGCAGTGACGTCGGGAGCTCCTACAATGAGCAGTTCTTC.

This clone was observed a few times. The chain recombines TRBV5-1 with TRBJ1-1; the match to TRBD1 covers 10 bases. This CDR3 is built from 15 residues. Germline CDR1 SGHRS, CDR2 YFSETQ. V shed 3 bases, J shed 4 bases, and the junction held 6 bases outside the gene matches. The CDR3 loop is CASSSEDRGLTEAFF. The CDR3 coding sequence is TGCGCCAGCAGCTCCGAAGACAGGGGGCTCACTGAAGCTTTCTTT.

The chain recombines TRBV29-1 with TRBJ2-7; a weak D match, TRBD2 (6 bases). Germline V gene data show CDR1 as SQVTM and CDR2 as ANQGSEA. Trimming cost V 4 bases and J 2 bases, with 12 bases left between them. The CDR3 sequence is 13 residues long. CDR3 loop: CSVGGLFTYEQYF. The CDR3 coding sequence is TGCAGCGTTGGGGGACTGTTTACCTACGAGCAGTACTTC.

This chain joins TRBV30 and TRBJ2-6; TRBD1 might be the D (6 bases). With 1 base removed from V and 1 base from J, the gap between germline ends came to 11 bases. This CDR3 has 16 amino acids. CDR1 and CDR2 from the germline V gene are GTSNPN and SVGIG (reference sequence). This CDR3 is CAWSDTGLSGANVLTF. In DNA, the CDR3 is TGTGCCTGGAGTGACACAGGGCTTTCTGGGGCCAACGTCCTGACTTTC. The full variable domain, with the rest looked up from reference TRBV30 and TRBJ2-6, is SQTIHQWPATLVQPVGSPLSLECTVEGTSNPNLYWYRQAAGRGLQLLFYSVGIGQISSEVPQNLSASRPQDRQFILSSKKLLLSDSGFYLCAWSDTGLSGANVLTFGAGSRLTVL.

The chain links TRBV10-3 to TRBJ2-7, with 7 nucleotides matching TRBD2. J gave up 6 bases and V 3 bases, and 11 bases lay outside the gene matches. The length of the CDR3 is 15 residues. Germline loops: CDR1 ENHRY, CDR2 SYGVKD. The DNA for the CDR3 is TGTGCCATCAGTGAACCGGGCGGGAGTATTTCCGAGCAGTACTTC. Amino acid sequence: CAISEPGGSISEQYF.

This rearrangement joins TRBV5-4 to TRBJ2-3; the D gene is possibly TRBD1 (5 bases). Trimming took 2 bases from V and 4 from J, leaving 8 bases between them. The CDR3 has 13 residues. The germline gives CDR1 SGHNT, CDR2 YYREEE (reference sequence). In DNA, the CDR3 is TGTGCCAGCAGCTTATTGGGGCCAGATACGCAGTATTTT. Translated, it gives CASSLLGPDTQYF.